The 29 T cell receptor beta chains below were found in one sample sequenced in a study of T cells after yellow fever vaccination. TCRdb reprocessed the 5' RACE reads via MiXCR and lists one record per CDR3 protein. There are under 550,000 distinct CDR3 sequences in the sample; just over 20% occur only once, and around 16% lies in the top ten. Sequencing was performed on PBMCs, taken about 21 days after the first yellow fever vaccination. These receptors came from a man in his late teens or twenties who received the YFV17D yellow fever vaccine.

The V and J genes are TRBV6-4 and TRBJ2-1; no firm D call. This CDR3 has 14 amino acids. Germline CDR1 and CDR2: MRHNA and SNTAGT. V dropped 2 bases and J dropped 4 bases, with 9 bases sitting between them. The CDR3 nucleotides are TGTGCCAGCAGTGACGGCCCTCTTTACAATGAGCAGTTCTTC. Translating gives CASSDGPLYNEQFF.

The gene calls are TRBV7-9 and TRBJ1-4; tentative D call: TRBD1 (6 bases). This CDR3 has 15 residues. Trimming left V 0 bases short and J 8 bases short, with 13 bases between. Germline CDR1 SEHNR, CDR2 FQNEAQ (reference sequence). Here the CDR3 DNA reads TGTGCCAGCAGCTTAGCGCAGGGGATGGAGGAAAAACTGTTTTTT. Its protein product is CASSLAQGMEEKLFF. Together with reference TRBV7-9 and TRBJ1-4, the CDR3 gives the full variable domain: DTGVSQNPRHKITKRGQNVTFRCDPISEHNRLYWYRQTLGQGPEFLTYFQNEAQLEKSRLLSDRFSAERPKGSFSTLEIQRTEQGDSAMYLCASSLAQGMEEKLFFGSGTQLSVL.

The sample holds many counts of this clonotype. This chain uses TRBV12-3 or TRBV12-4 with TRBJ1-6; the match to TRBD1 covers 8 bases. There are 14 residues in the CDR3. Trimming cost V 4 bases and J 8 bases; bases outside gene matches: 4. The DNA of the CDR3 is TGTGCCAGCAGTTATACAGGGGGAGATTCACCCCTCCACTTT. It codes for CASSYTGGDSPLHF.

The V and J genes are TRBV6-1 and TRBJ2-7, with D possibly being TRBD1 (6 bases). Germline CDR1 MNHNS, CDR2 SASEGT. Between the trimmed V and J ends, which lost 6 bases and 4 bases, there was a span of 19 bases. This CDR3 is 15 amino acids long. As DNA, the CDR3 is TGTGCCAGCAGAAAAGCGGACAGCCCTATATACGAGCAGTACTTC. Its translation is CASRKADSPIYEQYF.

This sequence joins TRBV12-3 or TRBV12-4 and TRBJ2-1, with TRBD2 matching over 7 bases. The CDR3 covers 13 residues. V was clipped by 8 bases and J by 2 bases; unmatched bases: 3. The CDR3 bases are TGTGCCAGCGGGAGGGGAACCTACAATGAGCAGTTCTTC. It yields the protein CASGRGTYNEQFF.

This clonotype has just a few counts. V is TRBV5-1 and J is TRBJ2-1; TRBD2 agrees at 9 bases. The CDR3 sequence is 15 residues long. CDR1 is SGHRS, CDR2 YFSETQ, per germline. V shed 1 base and J 7 bases; nucleotides not matched to a gene: 6. CDR3 protein: CASSLQPSGENEQFF. CDR3 nucleotide sequence: TGCGCCAGCAGCTTGCAGCCTAGCGGGGAAAATGAGCAGTTCTTC.

This clonotype was observed a handful of times. The genes are TRBV18 and TRBJ2-1; D not certain. Germline assignment: CDR1 KGHSH and CDR2 LQKENI. V was clipped by 0 bases and J by 0 bases, with 18 bases between them. The CDR3 is 19 residues long. In DNA form, the CDR3 reads TGTGCCAGCTCACCACCGAGCCGGCTGAGACTTAGCTCCTACAATGAGCAGTTCTTC. Its protein product is CASSPPSRLRLSSYNEQFF.

This chain links TRBV5-1 with TRBJ2-1; D gene uncertain. Trimming stripped 4 bases from V and 4 bases from J, with 21 bases between. CDR3 length equals 17 residues. The germline CDR1 and CDR2 sequences are SGHRS and YFSETQ. This CDR3 is CASSTVTGPSAYNEQFF. CDR3 in DNA: TGCGCCAGCAGCACGGTGACGGGCCCATCGGCATACAATGAGCAGTTCTTC. Full variable domain (missing parts from reference TRBV5-1 and TRBJ2-1): KAGVTQTPRYLIKTRGQQVTLSCSPISGHRSVSWYQQTPGQGLQFLFEYFSETQRNKGNFPGRFSGRQFSNSRSEMNVSTLELGDSALYLCASSTVTGPSAYNEQFFGPGTRLTVL.

This chain joins TRBV7-2 and TRBJ2-7; D remains ambiguous. The V and J ends lost 5 bases and 2 bases respectively, with 10 bases between them. This CDR3 has 13 residues. Germline V gene lookup returns CDR1 SGHTA and CDR2 FQGNSA. The CDR3 reads CASSQPSAYEQYF. CDR3 nucleotide sequence: TGTGCCAGCAGCCAACCCTCAGCCTACGAGCAGTACTTC.

In this sample, this clonotype turned up a few times. The rearrangement links TRBV7-3 to TRBJ2-1, with D perhaps TRBD1 (7 bases). V was clipped by 2 bases and J by 10 bases, with 21 bases between them. Germline lookup yields CDR1 SGHTA and CDR2 FQGTGA. The CDR3 runs 16 residues. CDR3 sequence reads: CASSLQGGRGTKEQFF. In nucleotides, the CDR3 is TGTGCCAGCAGCTTACAGGGGGGTCGGGGGACCAAAGAGCAGTTCTTC.

This clonotype occurred a few times. J is TRBJ2-1 and V is TRBV6-1; D call uncertain. The CDR3 is 15 residues long. The V end was cut by 8 bases, the J end by 1 base, with 15 bases between. Germline loops: CDR1 MNHNS, CDR2 SASEGT. This CDR3 is CASAASPVSYNEQFF. CDR3 DNA: TGTGCCAGCGCTGCCAGTCCAGTGTCCTACAATGAGCAGTTCTTC.

This clonotype was seen only a few times. The rearrangement uses TRBV7-2 and TRBJ1-1; 7 bases are shared with TRBD1. CDR1 is SGHTA and CDR2 is FQGNSA in the germline V gene. V dropped 5 bases and J dropped 0; count of bases not matched to a gene: 6. The CDR3 runs 15 residues. The CDR3 nucleotides are TGTGCCAGCAGCCCCCACAGGGGAATGAACACTGAAGCTTTCTTT. Translated, it gives CASSPHRGMNTEAFF.

This clonotype was counted at least ten times. The rearrangement joins TRBV5-6 to TRBJ1-5, with a possible D match to TRBD1 (5 bases). CDR1 is SGHDT and CDR2 is YYEEEE in the germline V gene. The CDR3 runs 16 residues. Trimming removed 4 bases from V and 1 base from J, with 15 bases in between. The CDR3 spells CASSLGGQMSNQPQHF. In DNA form, the CDR3 reads TGTGCCAGCAGCCTGGGAGGACAAATGAGCAATCAGCCCCAGCATTTT. Full variable domain (remainder filled in from reference TRBV5-6 and TRBJ1-5): DAGVTQSPTHLIKTRGQQVTLRCSPKSGHDTVSWYQQALGQGPQFIFQYYEEEERQRGNFPDRFSGHQFPNYSSELNVNALLLGDSALYLCASSLGGQMSNQPQHFGDGTRLSIL.

The table lists this clonotype with a few counts. The chain is built from TRBV6-6 and TRBJ2-7, with D possibly TRBD2 on 5 matching bases. Per the germline V gene, CDR1 is MNHNY and CDR2 is SVGAGI (reference sequence). V was shortened by 7 bases and J by 2 bases, with 12 bases between the two germline ends. This CDR3 contains 13 residues. CDR3 in amino acids: CASTPPGAYEQYF. The CDR3 DNA reads as TGTGCCAGCACCCCTCCCGGGGCCTACGAGCAGTACTTC.

This clonotype was detected only a few times. The chain combines TRBV7-2 with TRBJ1-2, with D perhaps TRBD1 (5 bases). V lost 5 bases and J lost 8, with 27 bases in between. The CDR3 runs to 17 residues. CDR1 and CDR2 (germline): SGHTA, FQGNSA. The CDR3 coding sequence is TGTGCCAGCAGCCCATCGACAGTAACTAACTATGGAAACGGCTACACCTTC. Protein product: CASSPSTVTNYGNGYTF.

This chain links TRBV29-1 with TRBJ2-1; D call uncertain. V shed 1 base and J shed 7 bases, with 8 bases lying between them. The CDR3 has 12 amino acids. Germline assignment: CDR1 SQVTM and CDR2 ANQGSEA. The CDR3 spells CSVEALVNEQFF. CDR3 DNA: TGCAGCGTTGAAGCCTTGGTAAATGAGCAGTTCTTC.

This sequence joins TRBV12-3 or TRBV12-4 and TRBJ1-1; a possible D gene is TRBD1 (5 bases). With 9 bases removed from V and 1 base from J, the gap between germline ends came to 9 bases. The CDR3 has 12 residues. CDR3 nucleotides: TGTGCCAGTCTCACAGGGAACACTGAAGCTTTCTTT. As protein: CASLTGNTEAFF.

In this sample, this clonotype turned up a few times. This chain links TRBV6-1 with TRBJ2-2; TRBD1 agrees at 9 bases. The CDR3 is 15 residues long. After removal of 2 bases from V and 4 bases from J, the junction contained 2 bases not matched to a gene. CDR1 MNHNS and CDR2 SASEGT come from the germline V gene. CDR3 protein: CASSELDRGTGELFF. In DNA, the CDR3 is TGTGCCAGCAGTGAATTGGACAGGGGCACCGGGGAGCTGTTTTTT.

This rearrangement joins TRBV7-3 to TRBJ2-1, with D perhaps matching TRBD1 (6 bases). CDR1 SGHTA and CDR2 FQGTGA come from the germline V gene. The CDR3 runs 14 residues. Trimming left V 5 bases short and J 6 bases short, with 14 bases between. CDR3 loop: CASSTTGNRNEQFF. The CDR3 bases are TGTGCCAGCAGCACTACAGGGAACCGCAATGAGCAGTTCTTC.

V usage is TRBV27 and J usage is TRBJ1-6, with TRBD1 identical over 7 bases. Germline V CDR1 and CDR2: MNHEY, SMNVEV (reference sequence). CDR3 length: 13 residues. Trimming cost V 5 bases and J 8 bases; bases outside gene matches: 3. The chain's CDR3 is CASSVTGDSPLHF. The CDR3 nucleotides read TGTGCCAGCAGTGTCACAGGGGATTCACCCCTCCACTTT.

The chain has TRBV6-5 and TRBJ2-5; D not resolved. CDR1 and CDR2 (germline): MNHEY, SVGAGI. The V end lost 7 bases, the J end lost 5 bases, and 11 bases lay between the germline ends. The CDR3 sequence is 12 residues long. This CDR3 is CASTPNWETQYF. The CDR3 DNA sequence: TGTGCCAGCACCCCCAACTGGGAGACCCAGTACTTC.

This clonotype was observed a few times. The chain has TRBV20-1 and TRBJ1-2; TRBD1 agrees at 7 bases. V lost 4 bases to trimming and J lost 2 bases; unmatched junction nucleotides: 4. Germline-derived CDR1 and CDR2 are DFQATT and SNEGSKA (reference sequence). This CDR3 contains 13 residues. The CDR3 is CSAIGTENYGYTF. CDR3 nucleotide sequence: TGCAGTGCTATCGGGACAGAAAACTATGGCTACACCTTC.

The chain carries TRBV12-3 or TRBV12-4 and TRBJ1-3; TRBD1 aligns across 8 bases. There are 16 residues in the CDR3. V trimming: 8 bases; J trimming: 1 base; junction bases outside the gene matches: 10. The CDR3 loop reads CASSGQEILSGNTIYF. The DNA of the CDR3 is TGTGCCAGCTCGGGACAGGAAATTCTTTCTGGAAACACCATATATTTT.

This clonotype was detected only a few times. The gene calls are TRBV23-1 and TRBJ2-3; D perhaps matches TRBD1 (5 bases). TRBV23-1 is sorted into the ORF group, with uncertain function. Trimming pared 2 bases from V and 0 bases from J, leaving 9 bases between. The CDR3 runs to 15 residues. CDR3 sequence (DNA): TGCGCCAGCAGTCAAGGGGCCTGTAGCACAGATACGCAGTATTTT. Protein sequence: CASSQGACSTDTQYF.

The rearrangement joins TRBV3-1 to TRBJ2-6; D gene uncertain. V shed 0 bases and J shed 4 bases, with 4 bases lying between them. The CDR3 totals 14 residues. The germline V gene encodes CDR1 LGHDT and CDR2 YNNKEL (reference sequence). DNA of the CDR3: TGTGCCAGCAGCCAAGATCCCGGGGCCAACGTCCTGACTTTC. This translates into CASSQDPGANVLTF.

This rearrangement joins TRBV4-3 to TRBJ1-6; TRBD1 might be the D (5 bases). The CDR3 runs to 18 residues. Trimming took off 0 bases at V and 0 bases at J, with 12 bases between the two ends. CDR1 and CDR2 (germline): LGHNA, YSLEER. The CDR3, as DNA: TGCGCCAGCAGCCAAGATCCCGAGGGGAGCTCCTATAATTCACCCCTCCACTTT. Amino acids: CASSQDPEGSSYNSPLHF.

This clonotype has only a few counts. The rearrangement uses TRBV11-3 and TRBJ2-7, with D possibly TRBD1 on 5 matching bases. This CDR3 region has 14 residues. Trimming left V 5 bases short and J 4 bases short, with 15 bases between. Germline V CDR1 and CDR2: SGHNT, YENEEA. The CDR3 protein is CASSGADRFYEQYV. The CDR3 region has the DNA TGTGCCAGCAGCGGGGCGGACCGATTTTACGAGCAGTACGTC.

This rearrangement joins TRBV19 to TRBJ2-3; weak D call: TRBD2 (6 bases). The germline CDR1 and CDR2 sequences are LNHDA and SQIVND (reference sequence). The CDR3 has 16 residues. Trimming took off 6 bases at V and 2 bases at J, with 18 bases between the two ends. Here the CDR3 reads CASSGLPHSYTDTQYF. The DNA for the CDR3 is TGTGCCAGTAGCGGACTACCCCATTCATACACAGATACGCAGTATTTT.

The V and J genes are TRBV11-2 and TRBJ2-5, with D uncertain. The CDR3 has 13 amino acids. Germline V CDR1 and CDR2: SGHAT, FQNNGV. V dropped 4 bases and J dropped 2 bases, with 8 bases sitting between them. The DNA for the CDR3 is TGTGCCAGCAGCTCCCGTTGGCAAGAGACCCAGTACTTC. Protein: CASSSRWQETQYF.